This T cell receptor beta chain appears in the sequencing data of a study of cytotoxic CD8 clonotypes in ibrutinib-treated CLL. About the study: The patient breakdown showed roughly 10 relapsed/refractory and under 16 treatment-naive cases, with 17 IGHV unmutated. Study-wide results and limits: Sampling of sustained-remission and progressing patients occurred at differing times. Among the clonotypes, public ones were uncommon and contracted or held stable on treatment.

Clones were read by immunoSEQ multiplex PCR, and TCRdb kept only the in-frame ones, dropping some. The sample consists of roughly 150,000 clones, less than 85% of them appearing once. TCR beta libraries used around 2 micrograms of DNA from cryopreserved PBMCs. Comment on this clone: Its specificity is unknown.

The germline V gene has CDR1 LNHDA and CDR2 SQIVND (reference sequence). The CDR3 length is 16 residues. J was trimmed by 4 bases and V by 6 bases; bases with no gene match: 12. J is TRBJ1-3 and V is TRBV19, with 7 nucleotides matching TRBD1. Source: PBMCs, taken after 24 months of ibrutinib treatment. This TCR was sampled from a human donor with chronic lymphocytic leukemia. In DNA, the CDR3 is TGTGCCAGTAGCCTAACTCGAGGGGGCGAAGGAAACACCATATATTTT. Residues: CASSLTRGGEGNTIYF. Full variable domain (remainder filled in from reference TRBV19 and TRBJ1-3): DGGITQSPKYLFRKEGQNVTLSCEQNLNHDAMYWYRQDPGQGLRLIYYSQIVNDFQKGDIAEGYSVSREKKESFPLTVTSAQKNPTAFYLCASSLTRGGEGNTIYFGEGSWLTVV.